These 20 T cell receptor beta chains share one sample of origin, sequenced in a study of beta chain features in type 1 diabetes. What was sequenced were expressed TCRB transcripts, since all of the isolated RNA had been reverse transcribed. TCRdb's table, derived via immunoSEQ multiplex PCR, lists solely in-frame clones and lacks some. The sample includes about 360,000 clones, over 9.5% of them seen just once. Sequenced input: naive CD4+ T cells from blood. All receptors come from a man aged 18 to 30 in good health.

This clone was recorded a few times. This rearrangement joins TRBV7-3 to TRBJ1-5; no reliable D call. This CDR3 has 15 amino acids. Per the germline V gene, CDR1 is SGHTA and CDR2 is FQGTGA. V was trimmed by 8 bases and J by 3 bases, leaving 17 bases between them. The chain's CDR3 is CASAKDGNINQPQHF. CDR3 DNA sequence: TGTGCCAGCGCGAAAGATGGTAATATCAATCAGCCCCAGCATTTT.

The sample holds a few counts of this clone. The rearrangement joins TRBV28 to TRBJ1-1; D may be TRBD1 (5 bases). In germline, CDR1 is MDHEN, CDR2 SYDVKM. The CDR3 totals 15 residues. V was shortened by 5 bases and J by 0 bases, with 13 bases between the two germline ends. The CDR3 protein is CASSLPSGVNTEAFF. The CDR3 nucleotides are TGTGCCAGCAGTCTACCCTCGGGGGTGAACACTGAAGCTTTCTTT.

This clone was picked up a small number of times. The genes are TRBV11-3 and TRBJ2-6; TRBD2 might be the D (6 bases). Germline V gives CDR1 SGHNT, CDR2 YENEEA. This CDR3 comprises 16 residues. V shed 5 bases and J shed 0 bases, with 11 bases lying between them. The CDR3 sequence: CASSTGGSSGANVLTF. Written as DNA, the CDR3 is TGTGCCAGCAGCACCGGGGGATCCTCTGGGGCCAACGTCCTGACTTTC.

V is TRBV27 and J is TRBJ1-1, with 8 bases lining up with TRBD1. The CDR3 runs to 13 residues. The germline gives CDR1 MNHEY, CDR2 SMNVEV (reference sequence). V was pared by 6 bases and J by 5 bases, with 5 bases of the junction left unmatched. CDR3 coding DNA: TGTGCCAGCAGATCGGACAGGGAAACTGAAGCTTTCTTT. It yields the protein CASRSDRETEAFF.

The chain links TRBV27 to TRBJ2-2; possibly TRBD1 for D (6 bases). The CDR3 contains 13 residues. V was shortened by 6 bases and J by 5 bases, with 10 bases between the two germline ends. From germline, CDR1 is MNHEY and CDR2 SMNVEV (reference sequence). CDR3 region: CASSHTGTGELFF. CDR3 coding DNA: TGTGCCAGCAGCCACACAGGGACCGGGGAGCTGTTTTTT.

The genes are TRBV7-9 and TRBJ2-1; 8 bases are shared with TRBD1. V lost 8 bases, J lost 6 bases, and 9 bases stayed unmatched. CDR3 length: 14 amino acids. Germline CDR1 is SEHNR and CDR2 is FQNEAQ (reference sequence). The CDR3 here is CASGERQGSNEQFF. CDR3 sequence (DNA): TGTGCCAGCGGCGAAAGACAGGGGAGCAATGAGCAGTTCTTC.

This clone showed up just a few times. V is TRBV27 and J is TRBJ2-1; TRBD2 matches 8 bases. V trimming: 2 bases; J trimming: 8 bases; junction bases outside the gene matches: 8. The CDR3 has 15 amino acids. Germline lookup yields CDR1 MNHEY and CDR2 SMNVEV (reference sequence). The CDR3 bases are TGTGCCAGCAGTTTAAGGGGACTAGTCGCGGATGAGCAGTTCTTC. This translates into CASSLRGLVADEQFF.

This clone has more than one count but fewer than ten. The chain recombines TRBV6-6 with TRBJ2-1; TRBD2 matches at 12 bases. This CDR3 contains 16 residues. The V segment lost 5 bases and the J segment 3 bases; nucleotides outside the gene matches: 5. The germline CDR1 and CDR2 sequences are MNHNY and SVGAGI (reference sequence). The CDR3 spells CASSTPSGRVYNEQFF. In nucleotides, the CDR3 is TGTGCCAGCAGTACTCCTAGCGGGAGGGTCTACAATGAGCAGTTCTTC.

CDR3 nucleotides: TGTGCCAGCAGTCCAGGGACTAGCGGGACCACATTCGTAGCCAAAAACATTCAGTACTTC. It specifies CASSPGTSGTTFVAKNIQYF. The chain has TRBV28 and TRBJ2-4, with 13 positions matching TRBD2. The length of the CDR3 is 20 residues. Trimming removed 5 bases from V and 0 bases from J; junction bases left unmatched: 13. The germline V gene encodes CDR1 MDHEN and CDR2 SYDVKM. Filled out from reference TRBV28 and TRBJ2-4, the complete variable domain reads DVKVTQSSRYLVKRTGEKVFLECVQDMDHENMFWYRQDPGLGLRLIYFSYDVKMKEKGDIPEGYSVSREKKERFSLILESASTNQTSMYLCASSPGTSGTTFVAKNIQYFGAGTRLSVL.

V gene TRBV12-5 combines with J gene TRBJ1-2; TRBD1 aligns across 8 bases. This CDR3 comprises 13 residues. Germline V CDR1 and CDR2: LGHNT, FRNRAP. The J segment lost 4 bases and the V segment lost 5 bases, leaving 3 bases of the junction unmatched. The CDR3 reads CASGPGGGYGYTF. The CDR3 DNA follows: TGTGCTAGTGGTCCAGGGGGCGGCTATGGCTACACCTTC. The complete variable domain, with remaining parts taken from reference TRBV12-5 and TRBJ1-2, reads DARVTQTPRHKVTEMGQEVTMRCQPILGHNTVFWYRQTMMQGLELLAYFRNRAPLDDSGMPKDRFSAEMPDATLATLKIQPSEPRDSAVYFCASGPGGGYGYTFGSGTRLTVV.

V usage is TRBV7-2 and J usage is TRBJ1-1; the D gene is possibly TRBD1 (5 bases). V gave up 8 bases and J gave up 10 bases, with 17 bases separating them. This CDR3 contains 12 residues. Germline-derived CDR1 and CDR2 are SGHTA and FQGNSA. The CDR3 spells CASSMPGFGAFF. The CDR3 DNA sequence: TGTGCCAGCTCGATGCCAGGGTTCGGAGCTTTCTTT.

This rearrangement joins TRBV30 to TRBJ2-7; a possible D gene is TRBD1 (5 bases). CDR3 length: 17 amino acids. CDR1 and CDR2 (germline): GTSNPN, SVGIG (reference sequence). V was clipped by 1 base and J by 2 bases, with 21 bases between them. Written as DNA, the CDR3 is TGTGCCTGGAGTGCGGCGACGGGCCAGGGCGTCCCCTACGAGCAGTACTTC. Translated, it gives CAWSAATGQGVPYEQYF.

This clone has a handful of counts. The CDR3 protein is CASSQTGGLAPLHF. CDR3 DNA: TGTGCCAGCAGCCAGACAGGGGGCTTGGCACCCCTCCACTTT. The chain joins TRBV2 to TRBJ1-6, with TRBD1 matching 10 bases. V lost 6 bases and J lost 11; bases outside the gene matches: 7. The CDR3 runs to 14 residues. Germline V gives CDR1 SNHLY, CDR2 FYNNEI.

The chain is built from TRBV30 and TRBJ2-7; 9 positions agree with TRBD1. This CDR3 has 15 amino acids. The J segment lost 2 bases and the V segment lost 2 bases, leaving 7 bases of the junction unmatched. The germline gives CDR1 GTSNPN, CDR2 SVGIG (reference sequence). CDR3 coding DNA: TGTGCCTGGAGTTCACCGGGACAGGGCACCTACGAGCAGTACTTC. Its protein product is CAWSSPGQGTYEQYF.

This clone came up a few times. This rearrangement joins TRBV7-2 to TRBJ2-3; TRBD1 agrees at 8 bases. In germline, CDR1 is SGHTA, CDR2 FQGNSA. V lost 3 bases to trimming and J lost 1 base; unmatched junction nucleotides: 6. The length of the CDR3 is 16 residues. DNA of the CDR3: TGTGCCAGCAGCTTGCGGCCAGGGGGCCGCACAGATACGCAGTATTTT. Amino acid sequence: CASSLRPGGRTDTQYF.

This clone was recorded a few times. The J gene is TRBJ2-1, the V gene TRBV7-2; tentatively, D is TRBD1 (5 bases). Germline V lookup: CDR1 SGHTA, CDR2 FQGNSA. Trimming left V 5 bases short and J 6 bases short, with 11 bases between. This CDR3 has 13 amino acids. The CDR3 sequence: CASSLGAVNEQFF. The CDR3 DNA is TGTGCCAGCAGCCTAGGGGCTGTCAATGAGCAGTTCTTC.

The CDR3 nucleotides read TGCAGCGCTTCCCCCGGGAGCCCCAATCAGCCCCAGCATTTT. This gives the protein CSASPGSPNQPQHF. V gene TRBV29-1 combines with J gene TRBJ1-5; D not resolved. V was pared by 7 bases and J by 3 bases, with 16 bases between. The CDR3 spans 14 residues. In germline, CDR1 is SQVTM, CDR2 ANQGSEA.

There are a few counts of this clone. This chain joins TRBV7-9 and TRBJ2-2, with D possibly matching TRBD2 (5 bases). Trimming shortened V by 1 base and J by 5 bases, and 14 bases separated the two germline ends. In germline, CDR1 is SEHNR, CDR2 FQNEAQ (reference sequence). The CDR3 has 16 residues. For the CDR3, the DNA is TGTGCCAGCAGCTTAGGATCACGGGGTGATACCGGGGAGCTGTTTTTT. As protein: CASSLGSRGDTGELFF. Using reference TRBV7-9 and TRBJ2-2 for the parts outside the CDR3, the full variable domain is DTGVSQNPRHKITKRGQNVTFRCDPISEHNRLYWYRQTLGQGPEFLTYFQNEAQLEKSRLLSDRFSAERPKGSFSTLEIQRTEQGDSAMYLCASSLGSRGDTGELFFGEGSRLTVL.

This chain connects TRBV7-3 to TRBJ2-7; D might be TRBD2 (7 bases). The CDR3 loop spans 14 amino acids. V was clipped by 5 bases and J by 7 bases, with 18 bases between them. Germline V gene data show CDR1 as SGHTA and CDR2 as FQGTGA. The CDR3 DNA reads TGTGCCAGCAGCCCCGCCGGAGGGGGGGATGAGCAGTACTTC. This gives the protein CASSPAGGGDEQYF.

The chain employs TRBV7-2 and TRBJ2-7; no clear D gene. Germline V gene sequence: CDR1 SGHTA, CDR2 FQGNSA. V dropped 1 base and J dropped 6 bases, with 7 bases sitting between them. The CDR3 runs 12 residues. CDR3: CASSLVVCEQYF. The CDR3 DNA is TGTGCCAGCAGCTTAGTCGTGTGCGAGCAGTACTTC.